This T cell receptor (beta chain) was sequenced in a study of Graves' ophthalmopathy and Graves' hyperthyroidism. On the study more broadly: Before any treatment was given, at initial diagnosis, peripheral blood was collected. Findings and caveats of the study: Most thyroid clonotypes expanded beyond 0.001 frequency were also found in blood. Using a 13-signature model, the authors split ophthalmopathy from stable hyperthyroidism, with about 88% sensitivity and 65% to 82% specificity.

In its sample, this clonotype was seen many times. Its target is unknown. Ophthalmopathic donors had moderate-to-severe activity, CAS ≥3 and NOSPECS ≥4, with disease that had lasted under 3 months. Transcripts of RNA were the source for amplifying TCR beta CDR3 regions. HTBI primers primed a first-round RT-PCR, and a second-round multiplex PCR followed. TCRdb redid the calling of the multiplex PCR reads with MiXCR, one entry per CDR3 protein. The sample contains 150,000 to 200,000 distinct CDR3 sequences, approximately 40% of which appear only once. Trimming shortened V by 5 bases and J by 0 bases, and 14 bases separated the two germline ends. The CDR3 covers 16 residues.

This clonotype was obtained from a middle-aged woman with Graves' ophthalmopathy. The J gene is TRBJ1-5, the V gene TRBV12-3 or TRBV12-4; D is perhaps TRBD1 (6 bases). Sequenced material: peripheral blood. The CDR3 region has the DNA TGTGCCAGCAGTACAACCGGGACACTTAGCAATCAGCCCCAGCATTTT. Translating gives CASSTTGTLSNQPQHF.